The T cell receptor (beta chain) under discussion was sequenced for a study of T cells in Graves' hyperthyroidism and ophthalmopathy (dated by TCRdb to between 2019 and 2020). Regarding the research as a whole: Peripheral blood samples were taken at the time of initial diagnosis, prior to any treatment. The 95 to 100 discovery patients were randomly split 7:3 into training and test sets. To identify TCR V-J signatures that set the groups apart, the researchers used a discovery cohort of 100 patients, made up of 40 to 45 with Graves' ophthalmopathy and about 60 with stable Graves' hyperthyroidism. TCR Vbeta CDR3 sequencing of 120 to 150 peripheral blood samples (around 45 ophthalmopathy, roughly 74 hyperthyroidism and approximately 17 progressor patients) is reported in the paper. Once sampling was done, hyperthyroidism patients were given methimazole at a starting dose of 30 mg daily, whereas ophthalmopathy patients were given high-dose intravenous methylprednisolone. Prospective prediction of ophthalmopathy was tested in an independent validation cohort consisting of about 19 hyperthyroidism patients and approximately 16 patients who later progressed to ophthalmopathy. In several Graves' hyperthyroidism patients, the study also compared T-cell repertoires from thyroid tissue with T-cell repertoires from blood.

The TCR beta CDR3 regions were amplified from RNA transcripts. The first round of RT-PCR for the TCR CDR3 was performed with the HTBI primer set and the Qiagen OneStep RT-PCR kit. A second multiplex PCR round built the libraries, followed by size selection and purification. Paired-end sequencing of the libraries was performed with 100 bp reads on an Illumina HiSeq2000. The source study handled its data this way. SOAPnuke was used to process the raw data, throwing out any read that contained adapters or uncalled bases, had a mean Phred below 15, or lacked an exact constant-primer or identifier match. High-quality paired reads were merged with COPE v1.2.5, and unique nucleotide sequences were defined as clonotypes. Clonotypes were aligned to IMGT TRBV, TRBD and TRBJ reference segments using MiTCR v1.1. The analysis included only V-J combinations with a frequency above 0.0001, which together covered around 99% of the repertoires. The TCS score was defined as F50 (clonal expansion) divided by E x V (chaos), with BLOSUM62-based TCRdist calculated between CDR3 peptides within each V-J. Welch's t-statistics and random forest reduced approximately 520 V-J features to 13, which were used in a naive Bayes classifier (R e1071). The raw public reads went through TCRdb reprocessing: fastp at Q25, MiXCR clone calling, in-frame beta chains kept. Merged by CDR3 protein, the rows form single entries marked with the most common genes and DNA. The V and J calls, along with clone size, are taken from TCRdb and not from the paper's own processing. The sample table lists about 130,000 distinct CDR3 sequences, more than 20% of them with a count of one. Roughly 71% of the sample lies in the top ten.

CDR1 is given as MNHNS and CDR2 as SASEGT, both from the germline V gene. Spanning cysteine to phenylalanine, the CDR3 consists of 16 amino acids. This entry keeps only the CDR3 DNA: 48 bases, framed from base 1. V is shortened by 5 bases, J by 3 bases, and the region joining them spans 16 bases. There are many counts of this clonotype. Its antigen is still unknown. Base quality data are lacking; no much larger clone is found one base away. Hyperthyroidism patients were aged 18 to 65 years and newly diagnosed, with disease duration of less than 2 months. Patients with uncontrolled infections, other autoimmune diseases, pregnancy or lactation were excluded. Diagnoses relied on clinical symptoms, serum thyroxine and TRAb, thyroid ultrasound and orbital computed tomography. Blood from progressor patients was drawn when they were first diagnosed with hyperthyroidism, before any ophthalmopathy symptoms appeared. Ficoll-Paque density gradient centrifugation was used to isolate PBMCs from about 9.4 ml of fresh peripheral blood. Progressor patients were initially diagnosed with Graves' hyperthyroidism and developed ophthalmopathy during follow-up. Total RNA was extracted with Trizol reagent, and quality was checked on an Agilent 2100 Bioanalyzer.

General study outcomes and caveats: A model built on a 13 V-J signature distinguished ophthalmopathy from stable hyperthyroidism, reaching 87.88% sensitivity and around 82% specificity in cross-validation and 80%/75% in testing. In validation, progression to ophthalmopathy was predicted by the model with 70% to 71% sensitivity and roughly 76% specificity, a median of roughly 6 months before onset. Most expanded thyroid clonotypes (frequency above 0.001) were also found in blood, which suggests that blood repertoires may mirror thyroid immune responses. No statistical method was used to set the sample size in advance, and investigators knew the group allocation.

This chain is built from TRBV6-1 and TRBJ1-4; a tentative D call is TRBD1 (5 bases match). The sequence was collected from a woman aged 45-65 years with Graves' hyperthyroidism that later progressed to Graves' ophthalmopathy. The sequenced material came from blood. The DNA sequence is as follows: TGTGCCAGCAGTCTAAACTGGGGGAGGTCTAATGAAAAACTGTTTTTT. Its amino acids are CASSLNWGRSNEKLFF.